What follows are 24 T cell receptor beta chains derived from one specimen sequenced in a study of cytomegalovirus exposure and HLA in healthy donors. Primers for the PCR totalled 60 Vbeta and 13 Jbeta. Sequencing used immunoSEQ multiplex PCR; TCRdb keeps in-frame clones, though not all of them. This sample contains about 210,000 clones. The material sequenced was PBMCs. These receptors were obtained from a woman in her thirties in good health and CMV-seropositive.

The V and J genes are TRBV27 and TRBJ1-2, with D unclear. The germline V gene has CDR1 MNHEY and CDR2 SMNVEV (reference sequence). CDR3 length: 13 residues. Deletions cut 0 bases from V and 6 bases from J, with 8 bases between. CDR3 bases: TGTGCCAGCAGTTTATCGACCGGGAATGGCTACACCTTC. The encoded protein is CASSLSTGNGYTF.

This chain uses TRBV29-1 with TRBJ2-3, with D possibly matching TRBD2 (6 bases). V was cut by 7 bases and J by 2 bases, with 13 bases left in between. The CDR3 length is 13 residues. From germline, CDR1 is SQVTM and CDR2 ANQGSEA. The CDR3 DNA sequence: TGCAGCGCCGGGGGACGTAACACAGATACGCAGTATTTT. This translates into CSAGGRNTDTQYF.

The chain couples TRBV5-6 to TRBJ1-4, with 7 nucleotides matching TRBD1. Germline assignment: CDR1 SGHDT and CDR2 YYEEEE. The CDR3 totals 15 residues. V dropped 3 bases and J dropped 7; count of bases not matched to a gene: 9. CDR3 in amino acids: CASSSLGGGSEKLFF. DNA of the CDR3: TGTGCCAGCAGCTCTCTAGGGGGCGGAAGTGAAAAACTGTTTTTT.

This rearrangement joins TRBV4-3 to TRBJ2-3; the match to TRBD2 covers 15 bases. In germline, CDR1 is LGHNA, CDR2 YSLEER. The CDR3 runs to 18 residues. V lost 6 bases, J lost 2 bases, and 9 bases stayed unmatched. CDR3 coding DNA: TGCGCCAGCAGTACTGCTGGACTAGCGGGAGGGATCACAGATACGCAGTATTTT. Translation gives CASSTAGLAGGITDTQYF.

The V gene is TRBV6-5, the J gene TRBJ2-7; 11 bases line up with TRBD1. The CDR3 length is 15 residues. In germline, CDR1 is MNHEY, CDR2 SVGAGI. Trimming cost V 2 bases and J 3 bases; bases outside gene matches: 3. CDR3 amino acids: CASSYEGTGGYEQYF. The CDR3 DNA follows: TGTGCCAGCAGTTACGAGGGGACAGGGGGCTACGAGCAGTACTTC.

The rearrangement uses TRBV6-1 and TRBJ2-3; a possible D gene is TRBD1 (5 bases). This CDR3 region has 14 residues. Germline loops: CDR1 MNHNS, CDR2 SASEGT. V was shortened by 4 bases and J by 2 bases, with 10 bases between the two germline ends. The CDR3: CASSVLGPTDTQYF. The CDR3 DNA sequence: TGTGCCAGCAGTGTCCTGGGGCCCACAGATACGCAGTATTTT.

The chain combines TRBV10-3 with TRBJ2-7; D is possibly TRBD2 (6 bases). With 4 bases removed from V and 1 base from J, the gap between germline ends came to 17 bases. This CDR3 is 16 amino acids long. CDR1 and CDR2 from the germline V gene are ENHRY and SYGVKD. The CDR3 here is CAISVIGSVESYEQYF. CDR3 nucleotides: TGTGCCATCAGTGTAATCGGGAGTGTGGAATCCTACGAGCAGTACTTC.

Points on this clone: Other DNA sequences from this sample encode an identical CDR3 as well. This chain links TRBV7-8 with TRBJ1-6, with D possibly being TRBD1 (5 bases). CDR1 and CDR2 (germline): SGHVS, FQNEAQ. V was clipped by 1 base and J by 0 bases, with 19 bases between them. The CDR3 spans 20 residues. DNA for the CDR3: TGTGCCAGCAGCTTAGAAGCCTCCCCAGGGAAGAGCTCCTATAATTCACCCCTCCACTTT. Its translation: CASSLEASPGKSSYNSPLHF.

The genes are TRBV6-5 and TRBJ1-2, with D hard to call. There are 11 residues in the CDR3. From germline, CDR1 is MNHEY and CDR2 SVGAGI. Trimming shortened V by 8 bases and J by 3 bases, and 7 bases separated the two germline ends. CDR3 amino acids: CASGGYYGYTF. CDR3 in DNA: TGTGCCAGCGGCGGATACTATGGCTACACCTTC.

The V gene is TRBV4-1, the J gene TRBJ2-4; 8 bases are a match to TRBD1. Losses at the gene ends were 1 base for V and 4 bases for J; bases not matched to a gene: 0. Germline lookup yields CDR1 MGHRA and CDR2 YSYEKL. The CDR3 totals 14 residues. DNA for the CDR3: TGCGCCAGCAGCCAAGGACAGGGGAAAAACATTCAGTACTTC. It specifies CASSQGQGKNIQYF.

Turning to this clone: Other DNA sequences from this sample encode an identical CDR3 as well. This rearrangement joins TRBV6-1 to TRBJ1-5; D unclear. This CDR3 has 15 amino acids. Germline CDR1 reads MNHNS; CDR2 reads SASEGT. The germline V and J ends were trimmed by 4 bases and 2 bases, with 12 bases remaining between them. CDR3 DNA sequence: TGTGCCAGCAGTGGGCCCGACTGGGGCAATCAGCCCCAGCATTTT. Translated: CASSGPDWGNQPQHF.

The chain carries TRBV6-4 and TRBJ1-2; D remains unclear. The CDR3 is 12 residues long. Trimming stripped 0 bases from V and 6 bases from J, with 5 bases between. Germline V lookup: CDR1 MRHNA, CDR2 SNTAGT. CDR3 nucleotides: TGTGCCAGCAGTGACTCGACTCATGGCTACACCTTC. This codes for CASSDSTHGYTF.

The CDR3 DNA reads TGCAGCGCAGCGTCCGGGGGGGCCTACGAGCAGTACTTC. This codes for CSAASGGAYEQYF. J is TRBJ2-7 and V is TRBV29-1; 8 bases align to TRBD2. Germline CDR1 is SQVTM and CDR2 is ANQGSEA. The ends lost 7 bases at V and 2 bases at J; junction bases unmatched: 7. This CDR3 has 13 amino acids.

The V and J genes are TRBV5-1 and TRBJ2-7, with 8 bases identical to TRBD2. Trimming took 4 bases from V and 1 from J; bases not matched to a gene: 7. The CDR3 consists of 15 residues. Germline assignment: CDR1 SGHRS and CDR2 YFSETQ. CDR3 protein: CASSEAGTRSYEQYF. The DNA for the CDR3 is TGCGCCAGCAGCGAAGCCGGGACTAGATCCTACGAGCAGTACTTC.

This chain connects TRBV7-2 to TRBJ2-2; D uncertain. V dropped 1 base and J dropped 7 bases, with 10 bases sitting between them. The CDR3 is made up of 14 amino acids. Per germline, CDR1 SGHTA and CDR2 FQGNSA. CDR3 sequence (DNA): TGTGCCAGCAGCTTAGGGATGAGGAACGGGGAGCTGTTTTTT. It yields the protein CASSLGMRNGELFF. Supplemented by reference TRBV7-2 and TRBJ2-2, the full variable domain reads GAGVSQSPSNKVTEKGKDVELRCDPISGHTALYWYRQSLGQGLEFLIYFQGNSAPDKSGLPSDRFSAERTGGSVSTLTIQRTQQEDSAVYLCASSLGMRNGELFFGEGSRLTVL.

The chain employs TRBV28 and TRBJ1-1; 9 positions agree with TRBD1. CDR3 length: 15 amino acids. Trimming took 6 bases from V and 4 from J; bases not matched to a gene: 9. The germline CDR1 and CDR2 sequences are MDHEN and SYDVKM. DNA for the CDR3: TGTGCCAGCAGGCCCGGGACAGGGTTGACCACTGAAGCTTTCTTT. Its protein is CASRPGTGLTTEAFF.

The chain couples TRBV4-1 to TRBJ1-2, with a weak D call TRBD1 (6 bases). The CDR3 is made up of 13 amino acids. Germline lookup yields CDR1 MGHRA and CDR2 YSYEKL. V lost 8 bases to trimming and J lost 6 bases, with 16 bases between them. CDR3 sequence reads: CASVGSAGDGYTF. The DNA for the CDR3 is TGCGCCAGCGTGGGGTCGGCAGGGGATGGCTACACCTTC.

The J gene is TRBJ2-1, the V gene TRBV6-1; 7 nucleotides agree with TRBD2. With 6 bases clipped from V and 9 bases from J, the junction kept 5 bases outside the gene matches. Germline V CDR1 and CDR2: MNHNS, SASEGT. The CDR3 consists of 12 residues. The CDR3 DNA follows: TGTGCCAGCAGCCCAACGGGGGGTGAGCAGTTCTTC. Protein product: CASSPTGGEQFF.

The CDR3 spells CASSTQGGDEKLFF. The CDR3 DNA follows: TGTGCCAGCAGCACACAGGGGGGGGATGAAAAACTGTTTTTT. This chain uses TRBV11-2 with TRBJ1-4; the match to TRBD1 covers 8 bases. This CDR3 contains 14 residues. Germline CDR1 SGHAT, CDR2 FQNNGV. The V segment lost 5 bases and the J segment 6 bases; nucleotides outside the gene matches: 5.

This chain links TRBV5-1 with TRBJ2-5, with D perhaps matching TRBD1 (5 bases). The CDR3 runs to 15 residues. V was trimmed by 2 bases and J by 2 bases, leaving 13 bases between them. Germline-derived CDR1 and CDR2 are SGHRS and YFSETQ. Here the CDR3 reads CASSFNQGDQETQYF. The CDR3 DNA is TGCGCCAGCAGCTTCAACCAGGGTGATCAAGAGACCCAGTACTTC.

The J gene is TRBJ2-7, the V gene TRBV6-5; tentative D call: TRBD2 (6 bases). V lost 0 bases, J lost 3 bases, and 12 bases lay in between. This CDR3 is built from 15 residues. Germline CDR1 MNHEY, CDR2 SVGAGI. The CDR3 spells CASSYSIGGDYEQYF. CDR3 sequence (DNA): TGTGCCAGCAGTTACTCGATCGGCGGGGACTACGAGCAGTACTTC.

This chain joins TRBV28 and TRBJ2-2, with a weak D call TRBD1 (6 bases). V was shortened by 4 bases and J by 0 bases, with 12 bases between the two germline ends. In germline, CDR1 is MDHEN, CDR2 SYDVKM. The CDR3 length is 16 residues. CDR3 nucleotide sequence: TGTGCCAGCAGTTCCTCGACAGGCGCGAACACCGGGGAGCTGTTTTTT. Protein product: CASSSSTGANTGELFF.

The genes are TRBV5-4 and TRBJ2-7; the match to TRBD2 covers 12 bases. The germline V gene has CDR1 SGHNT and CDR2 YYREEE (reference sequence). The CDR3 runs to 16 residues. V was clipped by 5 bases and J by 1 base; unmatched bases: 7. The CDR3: CASRPQTSGSSYEQYF. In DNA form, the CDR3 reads TGTGCCAGCAGACCCCAGACTAGCGGGAGTTCCTACGAGCAGTACTTC. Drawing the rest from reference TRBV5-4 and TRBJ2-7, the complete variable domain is ETGVTQSPTHLIKTRGQQVTLRCSSQSGHNTVSWYQQALGQGPQFIFQYYREEENGRGNFPPRFSGLQFPNYSSELNVNALELDDSALYLCASRPQTSGSSYEQYFGPGTRLTVT.

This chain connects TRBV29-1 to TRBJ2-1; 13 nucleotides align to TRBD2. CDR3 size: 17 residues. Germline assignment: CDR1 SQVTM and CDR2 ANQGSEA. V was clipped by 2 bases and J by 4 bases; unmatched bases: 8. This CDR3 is CSVERTSGGARYNEQFF. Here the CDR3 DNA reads TGCAGCGTTGAAAGAACTAGCGGGGGGGCCCGGTACAATGAGCAGTTCTTC.